The TCR beta chain described here comes from a study of T cell changes during pregnancy in multiple sclerosis. Here immunoSEQ multiplex PCR was the method, and the copy in TCRdb shows in-frame clones only, minus some. The sample has tens of thousands of clones, more than 70% seen once. The CDR3 is made up of 14 amino acids. Germline V lookup: CDR1 SNHLY, CDR2 FYNNEI. Trimming stripped 8 bases from V and 4 bases from J, with 14 bases between. Sequencing was performed on CD8+ T cells from peripheral blood mononuclear cells, taken after pregnancy. The origin of this receptor is a female donor in good health, enrolled as a control in a pregnancy study. The chain employs TRBV2 and TRBJ2-2; D possibly corresponds to TRBD2 (5 bases). The CDR3 protein is CASVPPSSTGELFF. CDR3 DNA: TGTGCCAGCGTCCCGCCTAGCTCCACCGGGGAGCTGTTTTTT.